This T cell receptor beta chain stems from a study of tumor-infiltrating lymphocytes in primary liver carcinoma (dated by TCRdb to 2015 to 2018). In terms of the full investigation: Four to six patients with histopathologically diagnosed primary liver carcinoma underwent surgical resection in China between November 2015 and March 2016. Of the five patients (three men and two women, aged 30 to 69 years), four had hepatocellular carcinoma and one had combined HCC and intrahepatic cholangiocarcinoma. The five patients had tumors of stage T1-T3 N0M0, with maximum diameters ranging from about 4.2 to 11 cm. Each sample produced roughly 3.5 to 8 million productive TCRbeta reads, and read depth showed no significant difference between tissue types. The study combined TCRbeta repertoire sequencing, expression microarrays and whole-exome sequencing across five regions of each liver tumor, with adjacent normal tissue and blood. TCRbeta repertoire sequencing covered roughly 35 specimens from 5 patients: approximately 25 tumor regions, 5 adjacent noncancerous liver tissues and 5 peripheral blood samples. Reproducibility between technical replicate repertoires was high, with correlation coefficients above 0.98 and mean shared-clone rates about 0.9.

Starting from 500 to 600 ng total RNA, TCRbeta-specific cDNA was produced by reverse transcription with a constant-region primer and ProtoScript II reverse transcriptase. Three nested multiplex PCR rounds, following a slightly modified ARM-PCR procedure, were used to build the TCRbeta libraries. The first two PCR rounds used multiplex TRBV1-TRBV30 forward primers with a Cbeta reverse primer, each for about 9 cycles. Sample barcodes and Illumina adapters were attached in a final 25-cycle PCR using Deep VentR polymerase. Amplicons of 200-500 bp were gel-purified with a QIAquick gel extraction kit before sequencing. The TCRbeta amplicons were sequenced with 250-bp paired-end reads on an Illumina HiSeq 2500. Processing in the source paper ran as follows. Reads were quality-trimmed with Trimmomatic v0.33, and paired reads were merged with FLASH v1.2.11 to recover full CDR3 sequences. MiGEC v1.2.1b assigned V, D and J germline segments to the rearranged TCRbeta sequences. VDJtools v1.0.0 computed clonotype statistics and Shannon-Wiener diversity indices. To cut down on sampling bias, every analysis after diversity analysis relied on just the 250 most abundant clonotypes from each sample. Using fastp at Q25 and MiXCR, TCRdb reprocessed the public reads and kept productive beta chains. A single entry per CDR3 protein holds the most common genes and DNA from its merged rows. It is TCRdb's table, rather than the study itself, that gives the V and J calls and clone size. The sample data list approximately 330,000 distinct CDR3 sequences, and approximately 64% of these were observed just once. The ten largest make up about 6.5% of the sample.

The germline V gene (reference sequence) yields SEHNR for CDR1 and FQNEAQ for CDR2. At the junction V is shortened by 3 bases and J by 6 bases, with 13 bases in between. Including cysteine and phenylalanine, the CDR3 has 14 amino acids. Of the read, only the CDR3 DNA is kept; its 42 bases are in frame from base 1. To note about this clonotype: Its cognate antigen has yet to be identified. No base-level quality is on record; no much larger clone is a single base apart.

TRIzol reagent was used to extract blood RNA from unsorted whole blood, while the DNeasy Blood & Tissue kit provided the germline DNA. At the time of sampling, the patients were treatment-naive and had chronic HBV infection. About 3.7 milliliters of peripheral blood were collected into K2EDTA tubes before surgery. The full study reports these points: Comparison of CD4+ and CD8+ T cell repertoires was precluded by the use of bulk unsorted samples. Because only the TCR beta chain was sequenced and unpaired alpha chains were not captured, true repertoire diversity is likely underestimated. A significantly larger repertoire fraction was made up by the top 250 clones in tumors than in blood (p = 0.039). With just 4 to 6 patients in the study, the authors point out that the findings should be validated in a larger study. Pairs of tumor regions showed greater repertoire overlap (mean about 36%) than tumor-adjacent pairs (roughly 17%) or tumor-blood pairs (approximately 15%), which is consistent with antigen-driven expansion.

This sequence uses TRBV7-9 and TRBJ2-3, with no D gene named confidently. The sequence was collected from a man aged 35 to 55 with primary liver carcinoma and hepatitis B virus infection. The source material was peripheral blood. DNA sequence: TGTGCCAGCAGCTTCTGTACGGAGAGGGATACGCAGTATTTT. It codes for CASSFCTERDTQYF.